A single sample is the source of the 27 T cell receptor beta chains below, sequenced in a study of OX40 agonist ivuxolimab in advanced cancers. Sequencing was performed with immunoSEQ multiplex PCR; in TCRdb, only in-frame clones are kept and a portion is missing. The sample has approximately 99,000 clones; less than 95% are singletons. Material: CD4+ or CD8+ T cells sorted from blood, obtained in a trial of the OX40 agonist ivuxolimab. These receptors were obtained from an adult with an advanced solid tumor such as melanoma, head and neck, liver or kidney cancer.

V is TRBV30 and J is TRBJ2-7; D tentatively fits TRBD1 or TRBD2 (6 bases each). The CDR3 totals 14 residues. Germline V gives CDR1 GTSNPN, CDR2 SVGIG (reference sequence). Trimming left V 3 bases short and J 7 bases short, with 19 bases between. The CDR3 DNA follows: TGTGCCTGGAGCGCAAATAAACAAGGGGGGGAGCAGTACTTC. Its protein is CAWSANKQGGEQYF. Combining the CDR3 with reference TRBV30 and TRBJ2-7 gives the whole variable domain SQTIHQWPATLVQPVGSPLSLECTVEGTSNPNLYWYRQAAGRGLQLLFYSVGIGQISSEVPQNLSASRPQDRQFILSSKKLLLSDSGFYLCAWSANKQGGEQYFGPGTRLTVT.

This clone was found a few times. This chain joins TRBV30 and TRBJ1-1; D perhaps matches TRBD1 (5 bases). From germline, CDR1 is GTSNPN and CDR2 SVGIG (reference sequence). Deletions cut 5 bases from V and 2 bases from J, with 12 bases between. This CDR3 is built from 13 residues. In DNA, the CDR3 is TGTGCCTGGGTAAAGACAGTTAACACTGAAGCTTTCTTT. Protein product: CAWVKTVNTEAFF.

CDR3 coding DNA: TGCGCCAGCAGTCGCGGACAGGGACTTTACGAGCAGTACTTC. This translates into CASSRGQGLYEQYF. V is TRBV5-1 and J is TRBJ2-7, with TRBD1 identical over 8 bases. There are 14 residues in the CDR3. Germline V gives CDR1 SGHRS, CDR2 YFSETQ. Trimming took 5 bases from V and 4 from J; bases not matched to a gene: 8.

The chain links TRBV7-8 to TRBJ2-5; 7 nucleotides match TRBD1. J was trimmed by 5 bases and V by 0 bases; bases with no gene match: 12. Germline V gene sequence: CDR1 SGHVS, CDR2 FQNEAQ. The CDR3 length is 17 residues. As DNA, the CDR3 is TGTGCCAGCAGCTTAGCGCGAGGGGGCACCCTTTTGGAGACCCAGTACTTC. Protein product: CASSLARGGTLLETQYF.

This chain joins TRBV6-5 and TRBJ1-5, with D perhaps matching TRBD1 (6 bases). The V gene's germline CDR1 is MNHEY and CDR2 SVGAGI. V lost 6 bases to trimming and J lost 6 bases, with 15 bases between them. CDR3 size: 14 residues. The CDR3 DNA follows: TGTGCCAGCAGCGCCCGAACAGGGTTTCAGCCCCAGCATTTT. Translated: CASSARTGFQPQHF.

J is TRBJ2-3 and V is TRBV19; 9 bases agree with TRBD2. V lost 8 bases, J lost 6 bases, and 12 bases stayed unmatched. The CDR3 is 15 amino acids. The germline V gene has CDR1 LNHDA and CDR2 SQIVND (reference sequence). CDR3 loop: CASSSGVPLRDTQYF. DNA of the CDR3: TGTGCCAGTTCTAGCGGGGTACCCCTCCGCGATACGCAGTATTTT.

The rearrangement uses TRBV10-3 and TRBJ1-1; a possible D gene is TRBD1 (5 bases). This CDR3 comprises 17 residues. Germline assignment: CDR1 ENHRY and CDR2 SYGVKD. V was cut by 2 bases and J by 0 bases, with 16 bases left in between. This CDR3 reads CAISEAGHPNMNTEAFF. For the CDR3, the DNA is TGTGCCATCAGTGAGGCGGGGCACCCGAACATGAACACTGAAGCTTTCTTT.

V gene TRBV27 combines with J gene TRBJ2-7, with 10 bases identical to TRBD1. The V and J ends lost 4 bases and 4 bases, in that order; junction bases with no gene match: 1. Germline CDR1 reads MNHEY; CDR2 reads SMNVEV (reference sequence). The CDR3 length is 13 residues. CDR3: CASSWDRGYEQYF. In DNA form, the CDR3 reads TGTGCCAGCAGTTGGGACAGGGGTTACGAGCAGTACTTC.

This rearrangement joins TRBV7-8 to TRBJ2-7, with 10 bases that match TRBD2. The CDR3 runs 19 residues. Germline trimming cut 7 bases from V and 0 bases from J; bases unmatched to any gene: 18. CDR1 is SGHVS and CDR2 is FQNEAQ in the germline V gene. The CDR3 loop is CASTSLRPSGSFSSYEQYF. The CDR3 DNA is TGTGCCAGCACTTCCCTGAGGCCTAGCGGGAGTTTCAGCTCCTACGAGCAGTACTTC.

The rearrangement links TRBV11-3 to TRBJ2-5; 8 nucleotides align to TRBD2. The J segment lost 5 bases and the V segment lost 5 bases, leaving 13 bases of the junction unmatched. CDR1 is SGHNT and CDR2 is YENEEA in the germline V gene. The CDR3 totals 16 residues. Here the CDR3 DNA reads TGTGCCAGCAGCACGCACCTCGGGGGGGCATCGGAGACCCAGTACTTC. Its protein is CASSTHLGGASETQYF.

The rearrangement joins TRBV19 to TRBJ2-3; 10 positions match TRBD2. Germline loops: CDR1 LNHDA, CDR2 SQIVND (reference sequence). The CDR3 is 18 residues long. V gave up 2 bases and J gave up 4 bases; unmatched junction bases: 12. The CDR3, as DNA: TGTGCCAGTAGTATAATAGCGGGAGGAATGGCTACCTCAGATACGCAGTATTTT. This encodes CASSIIAGGMATSDTQYF.

The chain employs TRBV11-3 and TRBJ2-1; D uncertain. Trimming stripped 4 bases from V and 3 bases from J, with 1 base between. CDR1 SGHNT and CDR2 YENEEA come from the germline V gene. CDR3 length equals 11 residues. The CDR3 protein is CASSYYNEQFF. For the CDR3, the DNA is TGTGCCAGCAGCTACTACAATGAGCAGTTCTTC.

V is TRBV19 and J is TRBJ1-4, with a weak D call TRBD1 (6 bases). With 4 bases removed from V and 6 bases from J, the gap between germline ends came to 15 bases. Per germline, CDR1 LNHDA and CDR2 SQIVND (reference sequence). This CDR3 is built from 15 residues. CDR3: CASSNGGAGYEKLFF. CDR3 bases: TGTGCCAGTAGTAATGGGGGGGCAGGTTATGAAAAACTGTTTTTT.

The chain couples TRBV6-1 to TRBJ1-5; D ambiguous. The CDR3 is 12 amino acids. V dropped 6 bases and J dropped 4 bases, with 7 bases sitting between them. The V gene's germline CDR1 is MNHNS and CDR2 SASEGT. CDR3 loop: CASRAQNQPQHF. DNA for the CDR3: TGTGCCAGCAGAGCACAGAATCAGCCCCAGCATTTT.

V gene TRBV11-3 combines with J gene TRBJ2-5; TRBD2 aligns across 8 bases. Looked up from germline, CDR1 is SGHNT and CDR2 is YENEEA. The CDR3 covers 15 residues. After removal of 5 bases from V and 6 bases from J, the junction contained 11 bases not matched to a gene. The CDR3 DNA sequence: TGTGCCAGCAGCGTTAGCGGGGCCTCCCCGAAGACCCAGTACTTC. The encoded protein is CASSVSGASPKTQYF. The complete variable domain, with remaining parts taken from reference TRBV11-3 and TRBJ2-5, reads EAGVVQSPRYKIIEKKQPVAFWCNPISGHNTLYWYLQNLGQGPELLIRYENEEAVDDSQLPKDRFSAERLKGVDSTLKIQPAELGDSAVYLCASSVSGASPKTQYFGPGTRLLVL.

The chain joins TRBV5-5 to TRBJ2-3; D tentatively reads TRBD1 or TRBD2 (6 bases each). CDR1 and CDR2 from the germline V gene are SGHKS and YYEKEE (reference sequence). The CDR3 is 17 residues long. Trimming took off 0 bases at V and 0 bases at J, with 14 bases between the two ends. The DNA of the CDR3 is TGTGCCAGCAGCTTGGCGGGGGCACCGGCTAGCACAGATACGCAGTATTTT. Its protein is CASSLAGAPASTDTQYF.

Only a few counts were recorded for this clone. The chain uses TRBV30 and TRBJ1-2; 7 bases line up with TRBD1. The CDR3 totals 14 residues. The ends lost 4 bases at V and 4 bases at J; junction bases unmatched: 9. Germline CDR1 reads GTSNPN; CDR2 reads SVGIG (reference sequence). CDR3 nucleotide sequence: TGTGCCTGGAACCCTCCGGGACAGCTCTATGGCTACACCTTC. This sequence encodes CAWNPPGQLYGYTF.

This clone is a singleton in its sample. J is TRBJ1-1 and V is TRBV10-1, with unresolved D. CDR1 is WNHNN, CDR2 SYGVQD, per germline (reference sequence). V lost 7 bases, J lost 1 base, and 16 bases lay in between. This CDR3 contains 15 residues. The CDR3 DNA follows: TGCGCCAGCAAGCCCGGGTCGTGCAAGAACACTGAAGCTTTCTTT. It translates to CASKPGSCKNTEAFF.

This chain connects TRBV27 to TRBJ2-1; 7 bases line up with TRBD2. The CDR3 is 17 residues long. CDR1 and CDR2 (germline): MNHEY, SMNVEV (reference sequence). The junction had 7 bases not matched to a gene; V was cut back by 2 bases and J by 0 bases. The CDR3 is CASSLRPGGSSYNEQFF. CDR3 coding DNA: TGTGCCAGCAGTTTACGCCCCGGGGGGAGCTCCTACAATGAGCAGTTCTTC.

This sequence joins TRBV4-1 and TRBJ2-7; D might be TRBD1 (6 bases). The V end was cut by 1 base, the J end by 5 bases, with 12 bases between. The CDR3 consists of 14 residues. The germline CDR1 and CDR2 sequences are MGHRA and YSYEKL. CDR3 DNA sequence: TGCGCCAGCAGCCAAGGAGACAGGCCCCACGAGCAGTACTTC. It yields the protein CASSQGDRPHEQYF.

The V gene is TRBV19, the J gene TRBJ1-4; 9 positions agree with TRBD1. The CDR3 has 16 amino acids. V was clipped by 4 bases and J by 8 bases; unmatched bases: 11. Germline V gene sequence: CDR1 LNHDA, CDR2 SQIVND (reference sequence). The CDR3 DNA is TGTGCCAGTAGTACTCCGGAAACAGGGGGCAAGGAAAAACTGTTTTTT. Protein product: CASSTPETGGKEKLFF.

This chain links TRBV19 with TRBJ2-1, with 9 bases aligning to TRBD2. This CDR3 spans 17 amino acids. J gave up 4 bases and V 7 bases, and 14 bases lay outside the gene matches. CDR1 LNHDA and CDR2 SQIVND come from the germline V gene (reference sequence). DNA for the CDR3: TGTGCCAGTAACCCGTCGGCTAGCGGGACGGCTTACAATGAGCAGTTCTTC. Encoded protein: CASNPSASGTAYNEQFF.

This clone has a single count. V is TRBV2 and J is TRBJ2-2; 10 bases agree with TRBD2. V shed 2 bases, J shed 3 bases, and the junction held 6 bases outside the gene matches. This CDR3 spans 17 amino acids. CDR1 and CDR2 (germline): SNHLY, FYNNEI. CDR3 sequence reads: CASSERGLAGDTGELFF. The CDR3 region has the DNA TGTGCCAGCAGTGAAAGAGGCCTAGCGGGGGACACCGGGGAGCTGTTTTTT.

This rearrangement joins TRBV10-3 to TRBJ1-1; TRBD1 matches at 7 bases. V was clipped by 9 bases and J by 4 bases; unmatched bases: 8. The CDR3 is 13 residues long. CDR1 and CDR2 (germline): ENHRY, SYGVKD. CDR3 loop: CAMTQGVGTEAFF. DNA of the CDR3: TGTGCCATGACGCAGGGGGTGGGCACTGAAGCTTTCTTT.

J is TRBJ2-7 and V is TRBV4-2, with D uncertain. CDR1 and CDR2 (germline): LGHNA, YNFKEQ. The CDR3 extends over 11 amino acids. The V gene lost 2 bases and the J gene lost 5 bases, with 4 bases spanning the gap. CDR3 region: CASSQRNEQYF. CDR3 in DNA: TGTGCCAGCAGCCAAAGGAACGAGCAGTACTTC.

The chain is built from TRBV9 and TRBJ2-5; 9 nucleotides line up with TRBD1. This CDR3 is 15 amino acids long. Germline V gives CDR1 SGDLS, CDR2 YYNGEE. With 4 bases clipped from V and 5 bases from J, the junction kept 9 bases outside the gene matches. In DNA, the CDR3 is TGTGCCAGCAGCTCCTGGACAGGGGCAGGGGAGACCCAGTACTTC. This translates into CASSSWTGAGETQYF. Together with reference TRBV9 and TRBJ2-5, the CDR3 gives the full variable domain: DSGVTQTPKHLITATGQRVTLRCSPRSGDLSVYWYQQSLDQGLQFLIQYYNGEERAKGNILERFSAQQFPDLHSELNLSSLELGDSALYFCASSSWTGAGETQYFGPGTRLLVL.

The V and J genes are TRBV7-2 and TRBJ1-2; tentative D call: TRBD1 (5 bases). Trimming shortened V by 5 bases and J by 5 bases, and 15 bases separated the two germline ends. CDR3 size: 14 residues. Germline V gene lookup returns CDR1 SGHTA and CDR2 FQGNSA. The CDR3 nucleotides read TGTGCCAGCAGCGCTCTAGGGGTTCAATATGGCTACACCTTC. Protein: CASSALGVQYGYTF.